Each of the 14 T cell receptor beta chains below was sequenced from the same sample in a study of blood T cell repertoires in COVID-19. The repertoire was sequenced with immunoSEQ multiplex PCR; TCRdb's copy has only in-frame clones and lacks some. This sample has about 58,000 clones, with around 79% found just once. The sequenced sample was peripheral blood. All receptors come from a human donor in a cohort sampled during active COVID-19.

The V gene is TRBV3-1 (or the pseudogene TRBV3-2), the J gene TRBJ1-2, with TRBD1 matching over 8 bases. Trimming removed 4 bases from V and 6 bases from J; junction bases left unmatched: 13. This CDR3 has 16 amino acids. Germline V gene lookup returns CDR1 LGHDT and CDR2 YNNKEL (reference sequence). The DNA for the CDR3 is TGTGCCAGCAGCCGAGAGAGAGTGGACAGGGCTCATGGCTACACCTTC. This translates into CASSRERVDRAHGYTF.

The chain links TRBV5-6 to TRBJ2-7; 11 bases line up with TRBD1. The germline V gene has CDR1 SGHDT and CDR2 YYEEEE. This CDR3 is 15 amino acids long. The junction had 6 bases not matched to a gene; V was cut back by 4 bases and J by 3 bases. CDR3 nucleotide sequence: TGTGCCAGCAGCAGTCCGGGACAGGGGGTCTACGAGCAGTACTTC. It translates to CASSSPGQGVYEQYF.

The chain joins TRBV3-1 (or the pseudogene TRBV3-2) to TRBJ2-7, with D perhaps matching TRBD1 (6 bases). This CDR3 has 16 residues. The germline V gene has CDR1 LGHDT and CDR2 YNNKEL (reference sequence). V was trimmed by 3 bases and J by 0 bases, leaving 15 bases between them. DNA for the CDR3: TGTGCCAGCAGCCAGGTTGACAGGCGTAGCTCCTACGAGCAGTACTTC. It codes for CASSQVDRRSSYEQYF.

The CDR3 reads CASTDGEGAYEQYF. CDR3 DNA: TGCGCCAGCACAGACGGAGAGGGGGCCTACGAGCAGTACTTC. The gene calls are TRBV10-2 and TRBJ2-7; weak D call: TRBD1 (6 bases). V was pared by 7 bases and J by 2 bases, with 15 bases between. The CDR3 totals 14 residues. Germline V CDR1 and CDR2: WSHSY, SAAADI.

In the case of this clone: This specimen includes other DNA sequences encoding the same CDR3. This chain uses TRBV18 with TRBJ1-1, with D uncertain. This CDR3 is built from 13 residues. Germline CDR1 reads KGHSH; CDR2 reads LQKENI. V gave up 2 bases and J gave up 0 bases, with 4 bases separating them. CDR3 DNA: TGTGCCAGCTCACCAGCAGTGAACACTGAAGCTTTCTTT. It translates to CASSPAVNTEAFF.

V usage is TRBV27 and J usage is TRBJ2-6; D may be TRBD1 (6 bases). V lost 4 bases and J lost 1, with 14 bases in between. The CDR3 covers 17 residues. From germline, CDR1 is MNHEY and CDR2 SMNVEV (reference sequence). This CDR3 is CASSYQGPLSGANVLTF. The CDR3 DNA reads TGTGCCAGCAGTTATCAGGGGCCTTTATCTGGGGCCAACGTCCTGACTTTC.

The genes are TRBV11-2 and TRBJ2-7; D call uncertain. Germline V CDR1 and CDR2: SGHAT, FQNNGV. The CDR3 has 15 amino acids. V shed 1 base and J shed 3 bases, with 13 bases lying between them. The CDR3 loop reads CASSLAELVLYEQYF. The CDR3 nucleotides are TGTGCCAGCAGCTTAGCGGAGCTAGTCCTCTACGAGCAGTACTTC.

This clone was observed a handful of times. V usage is TRBV9 and J usage is TRBJ2-1; 10 nucleotides match TRBD2. The trim removed 0 bases at V and 4 bases at J, leaving 7 bases unmatched. CDR3 length: 17 amino acids. In germline, CDR1 is SGDLS, CDR2 YYNGEE. The CDR3 coding sequence is TGTGCCAGCAGCGTAGGGGCTAGCGGGAGCGGATACAATGAGCAGTTCTTC. This encodes CASSVGASGSGYNEQFF.

This rearrangement joins TRBV11-3 to TRBJ1-1; no reliable D call. V dropped 3 bases and J dropped 1 base, with 6 bases sitting between them. Germline CDR1 and CDR2: SGHNT and YENEEA. This CDR3 has 13 amino acids. The CDR3 reads CASSFRQNTEAFF. The CDR3 coding sequence is TGTGCCAGCAGCTTCCGACAGAACACTGAAGCTTTCTTT.

This clone was picked up a small number of times. The V and J genes are TRBV19 and TRBJ2-7; TRBD2 aligns across 12 bases. Germline V gene lookup returns CDR1 LNHDA and CDR2 SQIVND (reference sequence). The CDR3 extends over 15 amino acids. Unmatched junction bases numbered 0, after V lost 3 bases and J lost 0 bases. CDR3 region: CASSMTSGGSYEQYF. CDR3 coding DNA: TGTGCCAGTAGTATGACTAGCGGGGGCTCCTACGAGCAGTACTTC.

The chain couples TRBV2 to TRBJ1-1; 7 bases are a match to TRBD1. The V gene end was trimmed by 5 bases and the J gene end by 1 base; junction bases not matched to a gene: 10. Germline V gene sequence: CDR1 SNHLY, CDR2 FYNNEI. This CDR3 is 16 amino acids long. The CDR3 protein is CASSFTPTGANTEAFF. Written as DNA, the CDR3 is TGTGCCAGCAGTTTTACTCCAACAGGGGCGAACACTGAAGCTTTCTTT.

V usage is TRBV7-9 and J usage is TRBJ2-7; TRBD1 agrees at 7 bases. This CDR3 has 14 residues. CDR1 is SEHNR and CDR2 is FQNEAQ in the germline V gene (reference sequence). The V segment lost 6 bases and the J segment 3 bases; nucleotides outside the gene matches: 8. In DNA form, the CDR3 reads TGTGCCAGCAGTTCAGGGGCAGGGGGCTACGAGCAGTACTTC. This codes for CASSSGAGGYEQYF.

The V call is TRBV4-2, the J call TRBJ2-7, with TRBD2 identical over 9 bases. The length of the CDR3 is 16 residues. Germline V gene lookup returns CDR1 LGHNA and CDR2 YNFKEQ. The V gene end was trimmed by 0 bases and the J gene end by 3 bases; junction bases not matched to a gene: 6. The CDR3 reads CASSQESSGDNYEQYF. The CDR3, as DNA: TGTGCCAGCAGCCAAGAGTCTAGCGGGGATAACTACGAGCAGTACTTC.

This clone was seen more than once but under ten times. V usage is TRBV3-1 (or the pseudogene TRBV3-2) and J usage is TRBJ2-7, with a tentative D call TRBD1 (6 bases). The CDR3 runs 15 residues. CDR1 and CDR2 from the germline V gene are LGHDT and YNNKEL (reference sequence). V was shortened by 3 bases and J by 6 bases, with 18 bases between the two germline ends. The CDR3 DNA is TGTGCCAGCAGCCACCTCGACCCTGACAGGTCCGAGCAGTACTTC. As protein: CASSHLDPDRSEQYF.